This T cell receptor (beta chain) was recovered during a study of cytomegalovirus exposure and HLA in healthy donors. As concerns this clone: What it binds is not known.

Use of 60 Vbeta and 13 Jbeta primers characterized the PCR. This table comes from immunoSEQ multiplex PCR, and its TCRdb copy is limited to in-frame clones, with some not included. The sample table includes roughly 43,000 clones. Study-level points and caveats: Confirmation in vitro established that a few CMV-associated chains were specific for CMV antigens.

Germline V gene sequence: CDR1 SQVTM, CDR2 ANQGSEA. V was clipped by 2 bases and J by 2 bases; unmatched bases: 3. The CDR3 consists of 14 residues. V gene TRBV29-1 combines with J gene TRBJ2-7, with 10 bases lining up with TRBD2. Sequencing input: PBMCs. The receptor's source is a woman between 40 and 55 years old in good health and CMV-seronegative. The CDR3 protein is CSVELAGDPYEQYF. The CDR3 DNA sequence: TGCAGCGTTGAACTAGCGGGAGACCCCTACGAGCAGTACTTC.